These 8 T cell receptor beta chains were sequenced from one sample in a study of control samples from healthy donors and cancer patients (dated by TCRdb to the early 2020s). Preparation of the library involved the immunoSEQ multiplex PCR assay. In TCRdb, the immuneACCESS table is reduced to in-frame sequences with V and J assigned. These tables do not hold every clone; where another copy was compared, an unresolved V gene accounts for under half, and the others remain unexplained. In all, the sample holds about 160,000 clones, and roughly 94% of those were seen once. Of the sample, about 15% is held by the ten largest clones. Input material: PBMCs. These TCRs come from a man aged 55 to 70 with colorectal cancer.

The chain recombines TRBV30 with TRBJ1-4, with D hard to call. The V gene lost 0 bases and the J gene lost 5 bases, with 10 bases spanning the gap. The CDR3 is 14 amino acids. Germline CDR1 reads GTSNPN; CDR2 reads SVGIG (reference sequence). The CDR3: CAWSVGNGNEKLFF. DNA for the CDR3: TGTGCCTGGAGTGTGGGGAACGGAAATGAAAAACTGTTTTTT. Complete variable domain (other parts from reference TRBV30 and TRBJ1-4): SQTIHQWPATLVQPVGSPLSLECTVEGTSNPNLYWYRQAAGRGLQLLFYSVGIGQISSEVPQNLSASRPQDRQFILSSKKLLLSDSGFYLCAWSVGNGNEKLFFGSGTQLSVL.

The chain is built from TRBV6-5 and TRBJ2-1, with 9 bases identical to TRBD2. The J segment lost 6 bases and the V segment lost 6 bases, leaving 6 bases of the junction unmatched. CDR1 is MNHEY and CDR2 is SVGAGI in the germline V gene. This CDR3 comprises 14 residues. CDR3 in DNA: TGTGCCAGCAGGAAGGGACTAGCCTCCAATGAGCAGTTCTTC. Amino acids: CASRKGLASNEQFF.

The rearrangement uses TRBV5-6 and TRBJ2-2; 7 nucleotides match TRBD1. V shed 3 bases and J 5 bases; nucleotides not matched to a gene: 4. This CDR3 is built from 14 residues. CDR1 and CDR2 (germline): SGHDT, YYEEEE. The DNA of the CDR3 is TGTGCCAGCAGCTCCGACAGGGTGACCGGGGAGCTGTTTTTT. It specifies CASSSDRVTGELFF.

The chain has TRBV19 and TRBJ2-5; D uncertain. Germline CDR1 LNHDA, CDR2 SQIVND (reference sequence). There are 13 residues in the CDR3. Trimming left V 2 bases short and J 5 bases short, with 9 bases between. The CDR3 region is CASSIRVGETQYF. For the CDR3, the DNA is TGTGCCAGTAGTATAAGGGTGGGGGAGACCCAGTACTTC.

The chain combines TRBV20-1 with TRBJ2-3; TRBD2 matches at 9 bases. The V segment lost 7 bases and the J segment 8 bases; nucleotides outside the gene matches: 4. Germline CDR1 and CDR2: DFQATT and SNEGSKA (reference sequence). This CDR3 comprises 11 residues. CDR3 region: CSVASGATQYF. The CDR3 bases are TGCAGTGTCGCTAGCGGGGCTACGCAGTATTTT.

This clone was counted once. The V and J genes are TRBV7-9 and TRBJ1-2, with 12 bases matching TRBD1. Germline V gene data show CDR1 as SEHNR and CDR2 as FQNEAQ (reference sequence). This CDR3 region has 15 residues. J gave up 9 bases and V 3 bases, and 8 bases lay outside the gene matches. The CDR3 here is CASSFQGQGAQSYTF. The CDR3 nucleotides read TGTGCCAGCAGCTTTCAGGGACAGGGGGCTCAGAGCTACACCTTC. Full variable domain (missing parts from reference TRBV7-9 and TRBJ1-2): DTGVSQNPRHKITKRGQNVTFRCDPISEHNRLYWYRQTLGQGPEFLTYFQNEAQLEKSRLLSDRFSAERPKGSFSTLEIQRTEQGDSAMYLCASSFQGQGAQSYTFGSGTRLTVV.

This clone was observed a few times. This sequence joins TRBV4-3 and TRBJ1-3; D gene ambiguous. The CDR3 has 16 residues. V was pared by 0 bases and J by 0 bases, with 9 bases between. Germline loops: CDR1 LGHNA, CDR2 YSLEER. CDR3 loop: CASSQDKSYSGNTIYF. DNA for the CDR3: TGCGCCAGCAGCCAAGATAAAAGCTACTCTGGAAACACCATATATTTT.

The chain is built from TRBV5-1 and TRBJ1-1; D may be TRBD1 (6 bases). Germline CDR1 SGHRS, CDR2 YFSETQ. This CDR3 spans 14 amino acids. Trimming shortened V by 0 bases and J by 10 bases, and 16 bases separated the two germline ends. This CDR3 is CASSLAASTGAAFF. CDR3 DNA sequence: TGCGCCAGCAGCTTGGCGGCGTCTACGGGGGCAGCTTTCTTT.